These 3 T cell receptor beta chains share one sample of origin, sequenced in a study of T cells in Graves' hyperthyroidism and ophthalmopathy. The investigators amplified TCR beta CDR3 regions from RNA transcripts. TCR CDR3 regions were first amplified by RT-PCR with HTBI primers. TCRdb re-called the multiplex PCR reads through MiXCR, storing one row per CDR3 protein. The sample consists of 550,000 to 700,000 distinct CDR3 sequences, roughly 50% of them appearing once. The specimen sequenced was peripheral blood or thyroid tissue (not recorded which). The receptors originated from an adult woman with Graves' disease, either hyperthyroidism or ophthalmopathy (not recorded which).

The chain links TRBV19 to TRBJ1-4, with TRBD1 as a possible D gene (6 bases). This CDR3 is 15 amino acids long. The V end was cut by 2 bases, the J end by 4 bases, with 11 bases between. The germline gives CDR1 LNHDA, CDR2 SQIVND (reference sequence). The CDR3 sequence: CASSIPTGGNEKLFF. The DNA for the CDR3 is TGTGCCAGTAGTATACCGACAGGAGGTAATGAAAAACTGTTTTTT.

This chain links TRBV20-1 with TRBJ1-6; 10 nucleotides align to TRBD1. The V gene's germline CDR1 is DFQATT and CDR2 SNEGSKA (reference sequence). With V trimmed by 0 bases and J by 13 bases, 6 bases remained unmatched. The length of the CDR3 is 14 residues. The CDR3 loop reads CSARDRTGGDPLHF. The CDR3, as DNA: TGCAGTGCTAGAGACCGGACAGGGGGGGATCCCCTCCACTTT.

The chain carries TRBV27 and TRBJ2-2; possible D gene TRBD1, 6 bases. In germline, CDR1 is MNHEY, CDR2 SMNVEV (reference sequence). CDR3 size: 14 residues. Between the trimmed V and J ends, which lost 6 bases and 4 bases, there was a span of 12 bases. The CDR3 DNA sequence: TGTGCCAGCAGGATGACAGGTAGCACCGGGGAGCTGTTTTTT. Protein: CASRMTGSTGELFF.